The 23 T cell receptor beta chains listed next were all sequenced from one sample in a study of blood T cell repertoires in COVID-19. TCRdb keeps only in-frame clones here, not all; method: immunoSEQ multiplex PCR. The data show around 60,000 clones, 85% to 90% seen once. The sample was peripheral blood. The receptor set was obtained from a human donor with active COVID-19. The donor label of this sample is uncertain.

This clone is labeled medium-sized. This rearrangement joins TRBV27 to TRBJ2-5; 10 bases line up with TRBD1. V shed 5 bases and J 5 bases; nucleotides not matched to a gene: 11. The CDR3 covers 16 residues. Germline lookup yields CDR1 MNHEY and CDR2 SMNVEV (reference sequence). The CDR3 here is CASSPTDRGRAETQYF. The CDR3 nucleotides are TGTGCCAGCAGTCCGACTGACAGGGGGCGCGCGGAGACCCAGTACTTC.

This clone was seen only once. The chain carries TRBV5-6 and TRBJ2-5; TRBD2 aligns across 14 bases. Germline V gene lookup returns CDR1 SGHDT and CDR2 YYEEEE. The CDR3 sequence is 16 residues long. V was clipped by 4 bases and J by 2 bases; unmatched bases: 4. The CDR3 loop is CASSPGLAGAQETQYF. The CDR3, as DNA: TGTGCCAGCAGCCCGGGACTAGCGGGGGCTCAAGAGACCCAGTACTTC.

V and J are TRBV10-3 and TRBJ2-3; 8 positions agree with TRBD2. V shed 7 bases, J shed 5 bases, and the junction held 23 bases outside the gene matches. CDR1 and CDR2 from the germline V gene are ENHRY and SYGVKD. This CDR3 region has 19 residues. The chain's CDR3 is CAITLNPGLVGEVKDTQYF. The CDR3 nucleotides are TGTGCCATCACCCTGAACCCGGGACTAGTTGGTGAGGTCAAAGATACGCAGTATTTT.

The rearrangement links TRBV5-1 to TRBJ2-5; D is perhaps TRBD2 (5 bases). CDR1 is SGHRS and CDR2 is YFSETQ in the germline V gene. This CDR3 is built from 14 residues. V was clipped by 0 bases and J by 2 bases, with 8 bases between them. CDR3 sequence (DNA): TGCGCCAGCAGCTTGGGTCGGGAACAAGAGACCCAGTACTTC. Its translation: CASSLGREQETQYF.

This clone appeared once. The CDR3 sequence: CASSPQVQVNYGYTF. As DNA, the CDR3 is TGTGCCAGCTCACCCCAGGTCCAGGTTAACTATGGCTACACCTTC. The V call is TRBV18, the J call TRBJ1-2; D is unresolved. The germline V gene encodes CDR1 KGHSH and CDR2 LQKENI. V gave up 3 bases and J gave up 1 base, with 12 bases separating them. The CDR3 sequence is 15 residues long.

The count of this clone is one. This chain uses TRBV5-6 with TRBJ1-6; no clear D. Germline CDR1 SGHDT, CDR2 YYEEEE. CDR3 length equals 15 residues. V lost 0 bases, J lost 7 bases, and 11 bases lay in between. In DNA, the CDR3 is TGTGCCAGCAGCTTGGACGTGACACAAAATTCACCCCTCCACTTT. This gives the protein CASSLDVTQNSPLHF.

DNA of the CDR3: TGCAGCGTTGAACTCAGAGGGATTCCCTACGAGCAGTACTTC. The encoded protein is CSVELRGIPYEQYF. The rearrangement links TRBV29-1 to TRBJ2-7, with D perhaps matching TRBD2 (5 bases). Germline lookup yields CDR1 SQVTM and CDR2 ANQGSEA. The V gene lost 2 bases and the J gene lost 2 bases, with 13 bases spanning the gap. This CDR3 is built from 14 residues.

The chain carries TRBV7-9 and TRBJ2-7, with 9 bases aligning to TRBD2. The trim removed 1 base at V and 0 bases at J, leaving 1 base unmatched. The length of the CDR3 is 15 residues. Looked up from germline, CDR1 is SEHNR and CDR2 is FQNEAQ (reference sequence). Here the CDR3 reads CASSLVAGVSYEQYF. CDR3 nucleotide sequence: TGTGCCAGCAGCTTAGTAGCGGGGGTCTCCTACGAGCAGTACTTC.

With regard to this clone: Other DNA sequences of this sample code for an identical CDR3. The J gene is TRBJ2-5, the V gene TRBV12-5; TRBD2 matches at 16 bases. CDR1 is LGHNT, CDR2 FRNRAP, per germline. The junction had 4 bases not matched to a gene; V was cut back by 6 bases and J by 3 bases. The CDR3 is 16 amino acids. The CDR3 loop reads CASGLGTSGGEETQYF. The DNA for the CDR3 is TGTGCTAGTGGCCTTGGGACTAGCGGGGGGGAAGAGACCCAGTACTTC.

This clone showed up just a few times. This chain joins TRBV27 and TRBJ2-7, with 7 bases matching TRBD1. V trimming: 6 bases; J trimming: 0 bases; junction bases outside the gene matches: 8. This CDR3 has 15 amino acids. Looked up from germline, CDR1 is MNHEY and CDR2 is SMNVEV (reference sequence). The CDR3 protein is CASSIMTGSSYEQYF. CDR3 in DNA: TGTGCCAGCAGCATTATGACAGGGAGCTCCTACGAGCAGTACTTC.

The chain is built from TRBV5-5 and TRBJ1-1; no clear D. Trimming shortened V by 6 bases and J by 0 bases, and 9 bases separated the two germline ends. Per the germline V gene, CDR1 is SGHKS and CDR2 is YYEKEE (reference sequence). The CDR3 sequence is 13 residues long. The CDR3 spells CASNYPLNTEAFF. The CDR3 region has the DNA TGTGCCAGCAACTACCCCCTGAACACTGAAGCTTTCTTT. The whole variable domain, filled in from reference TRBV5-5 and TRBJ1-1, reads DAGVTQSPTHLIKTRGQQVTLRCSPISGHKSVSWYQQVLGQGPQFIFQYYEKEERGRGNFPDRFSARQFPNYSSELNVNALLLGDSALYLCASNYPLNTEAFFGQGTRLTVV.

The chain employs TRBV9 and TRBJ2-1, with 9 bases that match TRBD1. Germline values: CDR1 SGDLS, CDR2 YYNGEE. V shed 6 bases, J shed 4 bases, and the junction held 8 bases outside the gene matches. The CDR3 totals 15 residues. In DNA, the CDR3 is TGTGCCAGCATCGAGGACAGGGGTGAATACAATGAGCAGTTCTTC. Protein: CASIEDRGEYNEQFF.

The chain uses TRBV30 and TRBJ2-2; 10 bases are shared with TRBD1. The V and J ends lost 4 bases and 4 bases, in that order; junction bases with no gene match: 6. The CDR3 runs 15 residues. CDR1 and CDR2 (germline): GTSNPN, SVGIG (reference sequence). The CDR3 DNA sequence: TGTGCCTGGACCGACAGGGGGCTGGGCACCGGGGAGCTGTTTTTT. Protein product: CAWTDRGLGTGELFF.

CDR3 sequence reads: CASSKRNGNQPQHF. In nucleotides, the CDR3 is TGTGCCAGCAGCAAAAGAAACGGGAATCAGCCCCAGCATTTT. The V and J genes are TRBV21-1 and TRBJ1-5. TRBV21-1 is a pseudogene. This CDR3 spans 14 amino acids.

The chain is built from TRBV24-1 and TRBJ1-5; 8 positions match TRBD1. The length of the CDR3 is 16 residues. J lost 6 bases, V lost 3 bases, and 9 bases had no gene match. The germline V gene encodes CDR1 KGHDR and CDR2 SFDVKD. The CDR3 nucleotides read TGTGCCACCAGTGATGGTCCGGACAGGGTAGGTCAGCCCCAGCATTTT. Translation: CATSDGPDRVGQPQHF.

A few counts support this clone. The chain is built from TRBV5-1 and TRBJ2-7; 10 bases fit TRBD2. Germline assignment: CDR1 SGHRS and CDR2 YFSETQ. The CDR3 length is 18 residues. V was clipped by 0 bases and J by 6 bases; unmatched bases: 15. The CDR3 DNA follows: TGCGCCAGCAGCTTGGCCCCCGGAGGTAGCGGGAGGAGTGGCGAGCAGTACTTC. The encoded protein is CASSLAPGGSGRSGEQYF. The full variable domain, completed using reference TRBV5-1 and TRBJ2-7, is KAGVTQTPRYLIKTRGQQVTLSCSPISGHRSVSWYQQTPGQGLQFLFEYFSETQRNKGNFPGRFSGRQFSNSRSEMNVSTLELGDSALYLCASSLAPGGSGRSGEQYFGPGTRLTVT.

CDR3 in amino acids: CASTPGTSGRDEQYF. The CDR3 region has the DNA TGTGCCAGCACACCCGGGACTAGCGGGAGGGACGAGCAGTACTTC. The rearrangement uses TRBV3-1 (or the pseudogene TRBV3-2) and TRBJ2-7; the match to TRBD2 covers 16 bases. The germline V gene has CDR1 LGHDT and CDR2 YNNKEL (reference sequence). This CDR3 spans 15 amino acids. Trimming removed 7 bases from V and 5 bases from J; junction bases left unmatched: 5.

The chain uses TRBV7-8 and TRBJ1-1; TRBD1 is a possible D gene (5 bases). Germline-derived CDR1 and CDR2 are SGHVS and FQNEAQ. This CDR3 is 14 amino acids long. V lost 6 bases and J 0 bases, leaving 11 bases between the germline ends. As DNA, the CDR3 is TGTGCCAGCAGTAAGGGGAAAGTGAACACTGAAGCTTTCTTT. Translated: CASSKGKVNTEAFF.

CDR3 in amino acids: CASSPEYGLQETQYF. The CDR3 nucleotides read TGTGCCAGCAGCCCCGAGTACGGACTACAAGAGACCCAGTACTTC. The gene calls are TRBV3-1 (or the pseudogene TRBV3-2) and TRBJ2-5, with D perhaps matching TRBD2 (6 bases). This CDR3 is 15 amino acids long. Trimming cost V 4 bases and J 2 bases, with 14 bases left between them. Germline CDR1 LGHDT, CDR2 YNNKEL (reference sequence).

The chain is built from TRBV5-4 and TRBJ1-1; weak D call: TRBD1 (5 bases). CDR3 length: 15 residues. Germline lookup yields CDR1 SGHNT and CDR2 YYREEE (reference sequence). Trimming left V 2 bases short and J 4 bases short, with 15 bases between. The DNA of the CDR3 is TGTGCCAGCAGCTTTTCATTCGGGGGAACCACTGAAGCTTTCTTT. It is translated as CASSFSFGGTTEAFF.

This clone appeared a single time. V usage is TRBV10-3 and J usage is TRBJ2-2; D remains ambiguous. CDR3 length: 15 residues. The germline V gene encodes CDR1 ENHRY and CDR2 SYGVKD. With 0 bases removed from V and 3 bases from J, the gap between germline ends came to 8 bases. The CDR3 protein is CAISESGQYTGELFF. CDR3 bases: TGTGCCATCAGTGAGTCTGGGCAGTACACCGGGGAGCTGTTTTTT.

The chain carries TRBV6-6 and TRBJ1-2, with D hard to call. This CDR3 region has 12 residues. V was cut by 5 bases and J by 3 bases, with 7 bases left in between. From germline, CDR1 is MNHNY and CDR2 SVGAGI (reference sequence). CDR3 coding DNA: TGTGCCAGCAGTAACTACTACTATGGCTACACCTTC. Its translation is CASSNYYYGYTF.

The chain joins TRBV19 to TRBJ2-2; TRBD2 aligns across 13 bases. CDR3 length: 17 residues. Per germline, CDR1 LNHDA and CDR2 SQIVND (reference sequence). V shed 11 bases and J 2 bases; nucleotides not matched to a gene: 11. The CDR3 bases are TGTGCCCTTGGGACTAGCGGGACTCTTTTAAACACCGGGGAGCTGTTTTTT. The encoded protein is CALGTSGTLLNTGELFF.